This T cell receptor (beta chain) was identified in a study of T cell clones after liver transplantation. Clones were read by immunoSEQ multiplex PCR, and TCRdb kept only the in-frame ones, dropping some. The data contain tens of thousands of clones, over 80% of them seen just once; the ten biggest clones take up approximately 0.45%. CDR3 length: 12 residues. Per the germline V gene, CDR1 is SGHAT and CDR2 is FQNNGV. Trimming pared 6 bases from V and 4 bases from J, leaving 9 bases between. The origin of this receptor is a human patient who received a liver transplant. Some T cells may originate from the graft donor. Sequencing was performed on CD4+ T cells from blood, taken around 45 months after liver transplant. This rearrangement joins TRBV11-2 to TRBJ1-2, with D unclear. In DNA form, the CDR3 reads TGTGCCAGCAGTCTACATTCCTATGGCTACACCTTC. Residues: CASSLHSYGYTF.